This T cell receptor beta chain comes out of a study of blood T cell repertoires in COVID-19 (dated by TCRdb to about 2020). Describing the broader study: Collaborator samples came from the United States, Italy and Spain and covered acute and convalescent phases of COVID-19. HLA class I and class II types, where available, came from metadata supplied by the sample provider rather than from assay-based typing. Nearly every sample came with metadata listing a de-identified subject ID, COVID-19 status, age in years and sex. A freely available public database, intended as a resource for researchers studying the immune response to SARS-CoV-2, is where the repertoires were released. The samples were drawn from two sources: the first 160 participants of the ongoing ImmuneRACE study, and 1,254 subjects contributed by 6 global collaborators. The prospective study material was composed of cDNA or gDNA derived from T cells, B-cell-depleted T cells, or PBMCs. Subjects who had been exposed to COVID-19, were actively infected with it, or had recovered from it provided the deeply sampled blood TCRbeta repertoires that made up the dataset. Overall study outcomes, separate from this receptor: The amount of clinical and demographic metadata varied by source and participant and was provided uncurated.

In Seattle, one collaborating source enrolled patients while the infection was active and tracked those patients longitudinally over the course of disease. The collaborating institutions used their own protocols to collect whole blood in K2EDTA tubes. For TCRbeta analysis, collaborators shipped samples as frozen whole blood, isolated PBMCs, or DNA extracted from either of those sample types. Spanning cysteine to phenylalanine, the CDR3 consists of 13 amino acids. Of the read, only the CDR3 DNA is kept; its 39 bases are in frame from base 1. CDR1 SQVTM and CDR2 ANQGSEA were looked up in the germline V gene. V gives up 1 base and J gives up 6 bases, and the segment between their germline ends measures 10 bases. As for this clone: What this receptor recognizes is not known. No clone much larger than this one lies a single base away; base qualities are absent.

TCRbeta CDR3 regions were amplified from genomic DNA by means of the immunoSEQ Assay, a bias-controlled multiplex PCR. As for the authors' bioinformatics: Within the assay, amplification of reference gene primers was used to estimate how many nucleated cells each sample contained. Sequence reads were collapsed and filtered to measure the absolute abundance of every unique TCRbeta CDR3 rearrangement. For each sample, productive Simpson clonality was calculated by taking the square root of Simpson's diversity index across productive rearrangements. What TCRdb holds here is the immuneACCESS table cut down to in-frame rearrangements. Part of the clones is not present; checked against another copy, under half of the missing clones reflect an unresolved V gene, and the others are unexplained. V and J calls and clone size are copied from that table; D and trimming were computed from the DNA. The sample profile shows some 200,000 clones; roughly 76% of them were found once. The top ten clonotypes cover more than 10% of the sample.

The specimen was peripheral blood. The chain was built from TRBV29-1 and TRBJ2-1; TRBD1 is a possible D gene, resting on 6 matching bases. This sequence originates from an elderly woman with COVID-19, enrolled during active disease. The CDR3 protein is CSVEGWGRNEQFF. The nucleotide sequence reads TGCAGCGTTGAAGGTTGGGGGCGCAATGAGCAGTTCTTC.